This record looks at one TCR beta chain sequence and its context. Its antigen is unknown. No per-base quality is available; no much larger clone lies one base away. From V the trimming removes 9 bases and from J it removes 0 bases, while the gene matches leave 13 bases of the junction unaccounted for. The CDR3 has 17 amino acids, counting the end cysteine and phenylalanine. Here the CDR3 DNA is all that survives: 51 bases in frame from base 1. The germline V gene sets CDR1 to SNHLY and CDR2 to FYNNEI. A MiSeq instrument was used for deep resolution sequencing, which targeted depths ranging from 1 in 1 million up to 1 in 200,000 T cells, with coverage averaging 10x for each clonotype. TCR beta libraries were generated with the immunoSEQ hsTCRB Kit. The original methods were these. ImmunoSEQ Data Assistant and ImmunoSEQ Analyzer were used for data analysis, and V, D and J genes were assigned according to IMGT definitions. Clonality, with values ranging from 0 to 1, was calculated as one minus the normalized Shannon entropy of productive rearrangement frequencies. Public clonotype analysis was restricted to overrepresented clonotypes comprising at least 0.05% of each patient's repertoire. Some 13 age-matched healthy donor repertoires from immuneACCESS were used as controls for clonality. In its TCRdb copy, this immuneACCESS table keeps in-frame sequences only and misses some clones. Where compared with another copy, unresolved V genes explain less than half of these, and the others have no known cause. Clone size and the V and J calls come from that table; the DNA yielded D and trimming. A total of some 200,000 clones appear in this sample, 75% to 85% of them only once. The ten top clones hold about 10% of the sample.

This entry is derived from a study of cytotoxic CD8 clonotypes in ibrutinib-treated CLL listed by TCRdb under 2021. Background on the whole study: The cohort was composed of around twelve relapsed/refractory and around 15 treatment-naive patients; IGHV unmutated status was identified in 17 patients. An average of roughly 250,000 productive templates and approximately 91,000 productive rearrangements was obtained per sample. Every sample from remission and from progressive disease was obtained while the patients were still on ibrutinib. Of the 90 or so participants in the trial, approximately 25 had longitudinal samples available. Partial responses were observed in about 25 patients and complete responses in 2; after a median follow-up of 68 months, remission was maintained in 15 or so patients and progression was observed in approximately 12. Response samples were taken after a median of 12 months on treatment, ranging from about 6 to 40 months. Cryopreserved peripheral blood mononuclear cells were obtained prior to treatment, at the time of response, and at either disease progression or sustained remission. What the work shows at the level of the full study, not this receptor alone: Baseline clonality was found to be higher than that of age-matched healthy donors and was strongly correlated with circulating CD8+ T-cell counts. Public clonotypes were rare and either shrank or stayed stable during treatment, and the rise in clonality at ibrutinib response reflected expansion of private clonotypes. Clonality rose at ibrutinib response, remained stable during sustained remission, and dropped back toward baseline at progression. Sampling times were not matched between patients in sustained remission and patients whose disease was progressing, and lymph node repertoires were not examined.

In the paper's terms, the time point label means: about 11 months on ibrutinib. For TCR beta library preparation, approximately 1.9 micrograms of genomic DNA was extracted from cryopreserved PBMCs. Longitudinal blood samples from CLL patients on ibrutinib monotherapy underwent high-throughput TCR beta sequencing. Patients were enrolled in a phase 2 open-label single-center ibrutinib monotherapy trial. The V and J genes are TRBV2 and TRBJ2-2; a stretch of 7 junction bases matches TRBD1. This TCR was sampled from a human donor with chronic lymphocytic leukemia. The sequenced sample was PBMCs, obtained after 12 months of ibrutinib treatment. The CDR3: CASDLGAGGANTGELFF. In nucleotides, the sequence is TGTGCCAGTGATTTGGGGGCAGGGGGAGCGAACACCGGGGAGCTGTTTTTT. With all but the CDR3 taken from the reference TRBV2 and TRBJ2-2 genes, the full variable domain is: EPEVTQTPSHQVTQMGQEVILRCVPISNHLYFYWYRQILGQKVEFLVSFYNNEISEKSEIFDDQFSVERPDGSNFTLKIRSTKLEDSAMYFCASDLGAGGANTGELFFGEGSRLTVL.